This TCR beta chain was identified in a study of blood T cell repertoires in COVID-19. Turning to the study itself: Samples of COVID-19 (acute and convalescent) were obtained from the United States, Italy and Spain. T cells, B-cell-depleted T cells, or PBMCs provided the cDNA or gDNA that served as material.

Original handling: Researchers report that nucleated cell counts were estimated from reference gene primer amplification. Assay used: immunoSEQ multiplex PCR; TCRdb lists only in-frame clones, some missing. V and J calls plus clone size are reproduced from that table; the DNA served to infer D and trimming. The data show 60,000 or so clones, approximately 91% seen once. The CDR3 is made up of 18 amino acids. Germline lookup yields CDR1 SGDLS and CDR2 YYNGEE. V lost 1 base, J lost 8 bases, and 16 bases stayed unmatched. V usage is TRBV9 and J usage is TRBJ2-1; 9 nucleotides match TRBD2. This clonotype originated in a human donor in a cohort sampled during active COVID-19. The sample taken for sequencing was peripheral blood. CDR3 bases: TGTGCCAGCAGCGTAAGAGCTTTAGCGGGAGACCTGTCGGATGAGCAGTTCTTC. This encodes CASSVRALAGDLSDEQFF.